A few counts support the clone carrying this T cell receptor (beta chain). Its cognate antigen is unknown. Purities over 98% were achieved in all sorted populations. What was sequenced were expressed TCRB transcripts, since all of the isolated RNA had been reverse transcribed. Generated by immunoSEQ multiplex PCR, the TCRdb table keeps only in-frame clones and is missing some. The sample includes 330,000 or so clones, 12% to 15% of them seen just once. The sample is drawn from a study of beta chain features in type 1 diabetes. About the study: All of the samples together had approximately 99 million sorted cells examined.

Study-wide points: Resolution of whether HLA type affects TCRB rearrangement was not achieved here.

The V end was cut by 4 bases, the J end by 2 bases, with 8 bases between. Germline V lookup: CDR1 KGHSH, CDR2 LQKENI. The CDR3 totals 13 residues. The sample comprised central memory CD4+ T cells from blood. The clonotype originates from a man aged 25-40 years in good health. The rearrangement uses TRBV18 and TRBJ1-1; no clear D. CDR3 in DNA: TGTGCCAGCTCACTTTACCCTAACACTGAAGCTTTCTTT. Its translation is CASSLYPNTEAFF.